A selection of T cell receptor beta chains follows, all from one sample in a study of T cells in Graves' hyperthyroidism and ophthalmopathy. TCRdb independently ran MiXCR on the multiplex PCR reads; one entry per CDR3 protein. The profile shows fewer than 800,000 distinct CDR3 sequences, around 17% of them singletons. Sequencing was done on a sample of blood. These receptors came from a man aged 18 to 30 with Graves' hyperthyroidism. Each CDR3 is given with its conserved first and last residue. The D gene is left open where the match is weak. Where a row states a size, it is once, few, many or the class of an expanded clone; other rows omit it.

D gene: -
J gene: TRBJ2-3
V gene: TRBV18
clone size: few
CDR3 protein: CASSQARGSGLTDTQYF
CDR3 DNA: TGTGCCAGCTCCCAAGCCAGAGGTAGCGGACTCACAGATACGCAGTATTTT

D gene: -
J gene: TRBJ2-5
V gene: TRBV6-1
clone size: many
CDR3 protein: CASSPLLAFGETQYF
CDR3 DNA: TGTGCCAGCAGCCCACTCCTAGCGTTCGGGGAGACCCAGTACTTC

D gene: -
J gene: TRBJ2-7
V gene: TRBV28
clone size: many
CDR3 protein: CASSSRDSTFYEQYF
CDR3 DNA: TGTGCCAGCAGTTCCCGGGACTCCACATTTTACGAGCAGTACTTC

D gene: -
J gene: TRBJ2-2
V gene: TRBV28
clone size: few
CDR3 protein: CASSDPGLLTGELFF
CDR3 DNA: TGTGCCAGCAGCGATCCGGGACTGCTCACCGGGGAGCTGTTTTTT

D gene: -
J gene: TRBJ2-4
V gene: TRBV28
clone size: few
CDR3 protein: CASSEGGPKNIQYF
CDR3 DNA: TGTGCCAGCAGCGAAGGGGGGCCCAAAAACATTCAGTACTTC

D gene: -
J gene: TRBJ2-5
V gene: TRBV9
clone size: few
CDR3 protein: CASSLLSRETQYF
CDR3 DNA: TGTGCCAGCAGTCTCCTCTCCCGGGAGACCCAGTACTTC

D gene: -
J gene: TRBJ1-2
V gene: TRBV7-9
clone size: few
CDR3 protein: CASSLSSGPNNGYTF
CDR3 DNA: TGTGCCAGCAGCTTAAGTTCAGGGCCGAACAATGGCTACACCTTC

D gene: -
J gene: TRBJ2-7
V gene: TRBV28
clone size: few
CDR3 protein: CASSQLRDRSEHEQYF
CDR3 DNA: TGTGCCAGCAGTCAATTAAGGGACCGATCTGAGCACGAGCAGTACTTC

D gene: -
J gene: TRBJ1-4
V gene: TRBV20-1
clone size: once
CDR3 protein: CSTIPDSRNEKLFF
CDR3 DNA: TGCAGTACTATCCCGGACAGTCGTAATGAAAAACTGTTTTTT

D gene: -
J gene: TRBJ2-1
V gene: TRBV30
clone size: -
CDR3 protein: CAWSGGQVVNEQFF
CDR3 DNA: TGTGCCTGGAGTGGAGGGCAAGTTGTCAATGAGCAGTTCTTC

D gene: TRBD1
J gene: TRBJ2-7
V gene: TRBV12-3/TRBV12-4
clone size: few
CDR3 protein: CASSLDRALVGEQYF
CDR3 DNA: TGTGCCAGCAGTCTGGACAGGGCTCTAGTGGGCGAGCAGTACTTC

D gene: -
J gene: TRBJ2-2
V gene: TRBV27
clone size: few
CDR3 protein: CASSYFGNGELFF
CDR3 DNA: TGTGCCAGCAGTTATTTCGGTAATGGGGAGCTGTTTTTT

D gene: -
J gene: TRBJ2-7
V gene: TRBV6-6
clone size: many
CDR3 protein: CASSYSREGEQYF
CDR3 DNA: TGTGCCAGCAGTTACTCGAGGGAAGGCGAGCAGTACTTC

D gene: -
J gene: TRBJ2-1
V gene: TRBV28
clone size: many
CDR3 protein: CASSLGTVLPKQFF
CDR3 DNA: TGTGCCAGCAGTTTGGGAACGGTCCTTCCTAAGCAGTTCTTC

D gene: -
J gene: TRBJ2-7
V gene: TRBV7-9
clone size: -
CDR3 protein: CASSTRTVGYEQYF
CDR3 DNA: TGTGCCAGCAGCACCAGGACAGTCGGCTACGAGCAGTACTTC

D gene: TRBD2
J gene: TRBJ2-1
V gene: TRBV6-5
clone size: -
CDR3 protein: CASSYPKGSGINREQFF
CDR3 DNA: TGTGCCAGCAGTTACCCCAAGGGTAGCGGGATAAATAGGGAGCAGTTCTTC

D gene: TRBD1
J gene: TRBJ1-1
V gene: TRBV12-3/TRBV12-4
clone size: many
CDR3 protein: CASRRTQGAAAAFF
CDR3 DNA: TGTGCCAGCAGGCGAACACAGGGGGCTGCGGCAGCTTTCTTT

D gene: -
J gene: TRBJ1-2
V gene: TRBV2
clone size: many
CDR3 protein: CASSRQPSPDYGYTF
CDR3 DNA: TGTGCCAGCAGCAGACAGCCTTCTCCGGACTATGGCTACACCTTC

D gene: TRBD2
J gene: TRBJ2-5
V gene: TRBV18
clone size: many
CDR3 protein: CASSPLGTSGPQETQYF
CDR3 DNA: TGTGCCAGCTCACCACTCGGGACTAGCGGACCCCAAGAGACCCAGTACTTC

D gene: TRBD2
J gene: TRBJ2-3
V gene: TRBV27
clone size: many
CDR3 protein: CASSLQAGGVGDTQYF
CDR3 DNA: TGTGCCAGCAGTTTACAAGCGGGAGGTGTTGGAGATACGCAGTATTTT

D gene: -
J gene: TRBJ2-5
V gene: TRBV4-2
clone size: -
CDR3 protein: CASSQESSTNQETQYF
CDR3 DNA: TGTGCCAGCAGCCAAGAAAGTAGCACGAACCAAGAGACCCAGTACTTC

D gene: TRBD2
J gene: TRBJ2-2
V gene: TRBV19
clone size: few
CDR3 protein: CASTAGGLGGELFF
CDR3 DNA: TGTGCCAGTACAGCGGGAGGTCTAGGGGGGGAGCTGTTTTTT

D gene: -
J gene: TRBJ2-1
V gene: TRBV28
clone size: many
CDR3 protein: CASSFREQFF
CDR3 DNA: TGTGCCAGCAGTTTCCGTGAGCAGTTCTTC

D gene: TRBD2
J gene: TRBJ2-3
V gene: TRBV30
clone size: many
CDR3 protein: CAWRLAGGDTQYF
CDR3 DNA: TGTGCCTGGAGACTAGCGGGAGGCGATACGCAGTATTTT

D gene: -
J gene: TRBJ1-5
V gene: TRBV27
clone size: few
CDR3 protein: CASTPTGYGGQPQHF
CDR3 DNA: TGTGCCAGCACCCCAACAGGGTATGGGGGTCAGCCCCAGCATTTT